Following are 32 T cell receptor beta chains from one sample sequenced in a study of blood T cell repertoires in COVID-19. Clones were read by immunoSEQ multiplex PCR, and TCRdb kept only the in-frame ones, dropping some. The data show 150,000 to 200,000 clones, about 85% seen once. Sequenced sample: peripheral blood. The receptors shown here come from a woman in her 70s with COVID-19, enrolled during active disease.

V usage is TRBV30 and J usage is TRBJ1-1; D unresolved. The CDR3 contains 17 residues. Germline V gene lookup returns CDR1 GTSNPN and CDR2 SVGIG (reference sequence). V shed 2 bases and J shed 7 bases, with 26 bases lying between them. The CDR3 protein is CAWSSRRPAATTFEAFF. The CDR3 coding sequence is TGTGCCTGGAGTTCCCGGCGCCCAGCCGCGACTACGTTTGAAGCTTTCTTT.

This clone was seen a few times. The chain links TRBV29-1 to TRBJ2-5, with TRBD1 identical over 9 bases. The CDR3 runs to 16 residues. The ends lost 6 bases at V and 0 bases at J; junction bases unmatched: 11. Germline lookup yields CDR1 SQVTM and CDR2 ANQGSEA. CDR3 region: CSVVPGQGLYQETQYF. CDR3 bases: TGCAGCGTGGTCCCGGGACAGGGACTGTACCAAGAGACCCAGTACTTC.

This clone was detected once. This chain joins TRBV28 and TRBJ2-3, with unresolved D. V lost 1 base and J 4 bases, leaving 9 bases between the germline ends. The CDR3 has 14 amino acids. The germline V gene encodes CDR1 MDHEN and CDR2 SYDVKM. The CDR3 DNA reads as TGTGCCAGCAGTTTATCATACCGAGCAGATACGCAGTATTTT. Translation: CASSLSYRADTQYF.

The chain employs TRBV2 and TRBJ1-2, with TRBD1 identical over 7 bases. CDR1 and CDR2 from the germline V gene are SNHLY and FYNNEI. V was clipped by 11 bases and J by 4 bases; unmatched bases: 7. The CDR3 spans 12 residues. The CDR3 DNA follows: TGTGCCGGAGGGGGCGCGTCCTATGGCTACACCTTC. This sequence encodes CAGGGASYGYTF.

The rearrangement joins TRBV2 to TRBJ2-1, with 9 bases aligning to TRBD2. CDR3 size: 15 residues. Germline V gene lookup returns CDR1 SNHLY and CDR2 FYNNEI. J was trimmed by 5 bases and V by 7 bases; bases with no gene match: 9. CDR3 bases: TGTGCCAGCATCAATAGACTAGCGGTTGACAATGAGCAGTTCTTC. This codes for CASINRLAVDNEQFF.

This clone was seen a handful of times. The chain links TRBV30 to TRBJ1-5, with TRBD1 as a possible D gene (5 bases). With 2 bases removed from V and 5 bases from J, the gap between germline ends came to 10 bases. Germline V CDR1 and CDR2: GTSNPN, SVGIG (reference sequence). The CDR3 has 13 residues. This CDR3 is CAWSYARDQPQHF. CDR3 nucleotide sequence: TGTGCCTGGAGTTATGCCAGGGATCAGCCCCAGCATTTT. Full variable domain (outside the CDR3, taken from reference TRBV30 and TRBJ1-5): SQTIHQWPATLVQPVGSPLSLECTVEGTSNPNLYWYRQAAGRGLQLLFYSVGIGQISSEVPQNLSASRPQDRQFILSSKKLLLSDSGFYLCAWSYARDQPQHFGDGTRLSIL.

This chain joins TRBV6-4 and TRBJ1-2; 11 positions match TRBD1. The CDR3 consists of 16 residues. The germline V gene encodes CDR1 MRHNA and CDR2 SNTAGT. Losses at the gene ends were 6 bases for V and 4 bases for J; bases not matched to a gene: 10. The CDR3 loop reads CASSDPRTGGSYGYTF. In DNA form, the CDR3 reads TGTGCCAGCAGCGATCCTCGGACAGGGGGCTCCTATGGCTACACCTTC.

The CDR3 bases are TGTGCCAGCAGCTTCGGGATCTCTAGCACAGATACGCAGTATTTT. Encoded protein: CASSFGISSTDTQYF. This sequence joins TRBV11-3 and TRBJ2-3, with D maybe TRBD2 (5 bases). The CDR3 consists of 15 residues. Germline values: CDR1 SGHNT, CDR2 YENEEA. The V end was cut by 3 bases, the J end by 0 bases, with 10 bases between.

The chain is built from TRBV29-1 and TRBJ2-7; TRBD2 agrees at 7 bases. J was trimmed by 2 bases and V by 4 bases; bases with no gene match: 8. The CDR3 covers 14 residues. CDR1 and CDR2 from the germline V gene are SQVTM and ANQGSEA. CDR3 loop: CSVGEGWGPYEQYF. The CDR3 DNA reads TGCAGCGTTGGGGAGGGATGGGGACCCTACGAGCAGTACTTC.

This clone was seen a few times. The chain uses TRBV30 and TRBJ2-7; 10 bases match TRBD2. The V and J ends lost 2 bases and 2 bases, in that order; junction bases with no gene match: 12. CDR1 and CDR2 (germline): GTSNPN, SVGIG (reference sequence). The CDR3 runs 17 residues. The DNA for the CDR3 is TGTGCCTGGAGTCCCCGGCTAAGCGGGAGGGCCGCCTACGAGCAGTACTTC. The encoded protein is CAWSPRLSGRAAYEQYF.

The chain recombines TRBV19 with TRBJ1-5, with 12 bases matching TRBD1. The CDR3 spans 15 residues. In germline, CDR1 is LNHDA, CDR2 SQIVND (reference sequence). V was clipped by 3 bases and J by 6 bases; unmatched bases: 3. The CDR3 loop is CASSMGQGAAQPQHF. The DNA for the CDR3 is TGTGCCAGTAGTATGGGACAGGGGGCGGCTCAGCCCCAGCATTTT.

This chain links TRBV5-1 with TRBJ2-1; D may be TRBD2 (6 bases). Germline CDR1 and CDR2: SGHRS and YFSETQ. V was shortened by 0 bases and J by 3 bases, with 7 bases between the two germline ends. The CDR3 is made up of 14 amino acids. The CDR3, as DNA: TGCGCCAGCAGCTTGGAGGGAGGCTACAATGAGCAGTTCTTC. Its protein product is CASSLEGGYNEQFF.

The V and J genes are TRBV6-5 and TRBJ2-5, with D possibly TRBD2 on 6 matching bases. This CDR3 is 13 amino acids long. The germline V and J ends were trimmed by 8 bases and 4 bases, with 14 bases remaining between them. CDR1 and CDR2 from the germline V gene are MNHEY and SVGAGI. CDR3 in amino acids: CASRDSLRETQYF. The CDR3 region has the DNA TGTGCCAGCCGGGACTCGCTGAGAGAGACCCAGTACTTC.

The gene calls are TRBV6-5 and TRBJ2-7; 9 bases match TRBD2. V was pared by 3 bases and J by 5 bases, with 8 bases of the junction left unmatched. Germline CDR1 reads MNHEY; CDR2 reads SVGAGI. CDR3 length: 15 amino acids. This chain's CDR3 is CASSYLGGRAHEQYF. DNA of the CDR3: TGTGCCAGCAGTTATTTAGGCGGGAGGGCCCACGAGCAGTACTTC.

The chain carries TRBV2 and TRBJ2-6; D perhaps matches TRBD1 (6 bases). CDR3 length equals 16 residues. Trimming removed 10 bases from V and 1 base from J, with 17 bases in between. Per the germline V gene, CDR1 is SNHLY and CDR2 is FYNNEI. Here the CDR3 reads CATTGTHVSGANVLTF. CDR3 in DNA: TGTGCCACAACCGGGACACACGTATCTGGGGCCAACGTCCTGACTTTC.

V is TRBV29-1 and J is TRBJ2-1; D unclear. V was pared by 5 bases and J by 6 bases, with 8 bases between. The CDR3 consists of 11 residues. Looked up from germline, CDR1 is SQVTM and CDR2 is ANQGSEA. DNA of the CDR3: TGCAGCGTTCGGCACAGCAATGAGCAGTTCTTC. It yields the protein CSVRHSNEQFF.

This chain joins TRBV20-1 and TRBJ1-4; no firm D call. Trimming took off 5 bases at V and 13 bases at J, with 23 bases between the two ends. The CDR3 consists of 14 residues. Germline assignment: CDR1 DFQATT and CDR2 SNEGSKA (reference sequence). The CDR3 coding sequence is TGCAGTGCTGGTGTTACGGTAGGCCGTGAGGGACTGTTTTTT. Translating it yields CSAGVTVGREGLFF.

The genes are TRBV5-1 and TRBJ1-1; 9 positions agree with TRBD1. The CDR3 runs to 14 residues. Unmatched junction bases numbered 3, after V lost 5 bases and J lost 1 base. Germline CDR1 reads SGHRS; CDR2 reads YFSETQ. CDR3 sequence: CASRTGGSNTEAFF. The CDR3 DNA follows: TGCGCCAGCAGGACAGGGGGGTCGAACACTGAAGCTTTCTTT.

As to this clone: Other DNA sequences from this sample encode an identical CDR3 as well. The chain combines TRBV7-2 with TRBJ2-1; 8 positions match TRBD1. The CDR3 sequence is 15 residues long. The germline gives CDR1 SGHTA, CDR2 FQGNSA. V was clipped by 5 bases and J by 1 base; unmatched bases: 4. CDR3 amino acids: CASSLGTGSYNEQFF. CDR3 bases: TGTGCCAGCAGCCTAGGGACAGGTTCCTACAATGAGCAGTTCTTC.

The chain has TRBV24-1 and TRBJ2-5, with D unresolved. From germline, CDR1 is KGHDR and CDR2 SFDVKD. The CDR3 loop spans 14 amino acids. Trimming took 0 bases from V and 7 from J, leaving 11 bases between them. The DNA for the CDR3 is TGTGCCACCAGTGATTTGACAGCCCCTATGACCCAGTACTTC. Residues: CATSDLTAPMTQYF.

J is TRBJ2-1 and V is TRBV5-4; TRBD1 matches at 7 bases. Germline V gene sequence: CDR1 SGHNT, CDR2 YYREEE (reference sequence). The CDR3 has 16 residues. V dropped 4 bases and J dropped 2; count of bases not matched to a gene: 9. In nucleotides, the CDR3 is TGTGCCAGCAGCCGAGCGACAGGGCCCGCCTACAATGAGCAGTTCTTC. Protein sequence: CASSRATGPAYNEQFF.

The chain uses TRBV6-5 and TRBJ1-2; possible D gene TRBD1, 5 bases. Germline CDR1 MNHEY, CDR2 SVGAGI. This CDR3 is 13 amino acids long. Trimming took 0 bases from V and 5 from J, leaving 7 bases between them. The chain's CDR3 is CASSYSTVYGYTF. CDR3 coding DNA: TGTGCCAGCAGTTACTCGACAGTTTATGGCTACACCTTC.

The chain is built from TRBV19 and TRBJ2-5; weak D call: TRBD1 (6 bases). CDR1 is LNHDA, CDR2 SQIVND, per germline (reference sequence). This CDR3 has 14 residues. Trimming took 3 bases from V and 6 from J, leaving 14 bases between them. CDR3 sequence reads: CASSMGQGTQTQYF. CDR3 DNA: TGTGCCAGTAGTATGGGCCAGGGGACGCAGACCCAGTACTTC.

This chain joins TRBV2 and TRBJ1-1, with a possible D match to TRBD1 (5 bases). Deletions cut 6 bases from V and 4 bases from J, with 18 bases between. The germline gives CDR1 SNHLY, CDR2 FYNNEI. The CDR3 is 15 amino acids. The DNA for the CDR3 is TGTGCCAGCAGCCCCGGGACTTCGGCGGGCACTGAAGCTTTCTTT. Its translation: CASSPGTSAGTEAFF.

V usage is TRBV5-3 and J usage is TRBJ2-7, with D perhaps matching TRBD1 (6 bases). TRBV5-3 counts as an open reading frame of uncertain function. V shed 5 bases and J shed 5 bases, with 20 bases lying between them. CDR3 length: 15 residues. The CDR3 DNA follows: TGTGCCAGAAGAGCCTCCGGGACAAATCAGAACGAGCAGTACTTC. It encodes CARRASGTNQNEQYF.

The rearrangement uses TRBV7-3 and TRBJ2-7, with a possible D match to TRBD2 (6 bases). Trimming took 4 bases from V and 0 from J, leaving 13 bases between them. There are 15 residues in the CDR3. The V gene's germline CDR1 is SGHTA and CDR2 FQGTGA. The CDR3: CASSWPDGSSYEQYV. CDR3 DNA: TGTGCCAGCAGCTGGCCGGACGGGAGCTCCTACGAGCAGTACGTC.

This chain links TRBV24-1 with TRBJ1-1, with D uncertain. The V gene lost 7 bases and the J gene lost 4 bases, with 12 bases spanning the gap. The germline CDR1 and CDR2 sequences are KGHDR and SFDVKD. The CDR3 consists of 13 residues. CDR3 sequence: CATRRAGITEAFF. In DNA, the CDR3 is TGTGCCACCAGGAGGGCCGGTATCACTGAAGCTTTCTTT.

This chain joins TRBV5-1 and TRBJ2-1; TRBD2 matches at 14 bases. This CDR3 is built from 14 residues. From germline, CDR1 is SGHRS and CDR2 YFSETQ. Unmatched junction bases numbered 6, after V lost 6 bases and J lost 10 bases. DNA for the CDR3: TGCGCCAGCAAGCCGGGACTAGCGGGAGTGGAGCAGTTCTTC. It translates to CASKPGLAGVEQFF.

The chain links TRBV15 to TRBJ1-4; unclear D gene. The CDR3 extends over 15 amino acids. Trimming took off 1 base at V and 4 bases at J, with 10 bases between the two ends. Per germline, CDR1 LNHNV and CDR2 YYDKDF (reference sequence). CDR3 sequence: CATSRGGPGNEKLFF. The DNA of the CDR3 is TGTGCCACCAGCAGAGGAGGGCCGGGTAATGAAAAACTGTTTTTT.

CDR3 nucleotides: TGTGCCAGCAGTCAACAGGGGGACTATGGCTACACCTTC. It encodes CASSQQGDYGYTF. The gene calls are TRBV2 and TRBJ1-2; TRBD1 matches 8 bases. Losses at the gene ends were 5 bases for V and 3 bases for J; bases not matched to a gene: 2. Germline CDR1 is SNHLY and CDR2 is FYNNEI. The CDR3 is made up of 13 amino acids.

CDR3 DNA sequence: TGTGCCAGCAGTTTAAGGCAGGGGGCCGGCTATGGCTACACCTTC. It translates to CASSLRQGAGYGYTF. V is TRBV27 and J is TRBJ1-2; TRBD1 matches at 8 bases. The CDR3 has 15 amino acids. V lost 2 bases and J lost 4; bases outside the gene matches: 6. Per the germline V gene, CDR1 is MNHEY and CDR2 is SMNVEV (reference sequence).

This clone was seen only once. V and J are TRBV5-5 and TRBJ1-2, with TRBD1 as a possible D gene (5 bases). The length of the CDR3 is 14 residues. Looked up from germline, CDR1 is SGHKS and CDR2 is YYEKEE (reference sequence). Trimming took 0 bases from V and 6 from J, leaving 12 bases between them. In DNA form, the CDR3 reads TGTGCCAGCAGCTTGGGCCCCAGGGTGAATGGCTACACCTTC. Translation: CASSLGPRVNGYTF.